The next 9 T cell receptor beta chains were all read from a single sample in a study of CD8 T cells in ankylosing spondylitis. TCRdb reprocessed the 5' RACE reads via MiXCR and lists one record per CDR3 protein. The top ten hold roughly 8% of the sample, which has some 140,000 distinct CDR3 sequences, approximately 8.4% seen once. Specimen: synovial fluid, either unsorted or a sorted T cell fraction (not recorded which). The receptor set was obtained from a male donor with ankylosing spondylitis.

The V call is TRBV3-1, the J call TRBJ1-6; 8 bases fit TRBD1. CDR1 and CDR2 from the germline V gene are LGHDT and YNNKEL (reference sequence). Unmatched junction bases numbered 7, after V lost 2 bases and J lost 10 bases. The CDR3 sequence is 15 residues long. Written as DNA, the CDR3 is TGTGCCAGCAGCCAACGGACAGGGCTGGAATCACCCCTCCACTTT. This gives the protein CASSQRTGLESPLHF.

CDR3 sequence: CASSSVSGNTIYF. CDR3 nucleotide sequence: TGTGCCAGCAGCTCGGTCTCTGGAAACACCATATATTTT. The gene calls are TRBV5-4 and TRBJ1-3; D call uncertain. With 3 bases removed from V and 0 bases from J, the gap between germline ends came to 4 bases. Germline CDR1 reads SGHNT; CDR2 reads YYREEE (reference sequence). The CDR3 has 13 amino acids.

This clonotype was observed many times. The J gene is TRBJ2-5, the V gene TRBV27; D possibly corresponds to TRBD1 (5 bases). Germline CDR1 MNHEY, CDR2 SMNVEV (reference sequence). The CDR3 covers 16 residues. The germline V and J ends were trimmed by 2 bases and 6 bases, with 19 bases remaining between them. CDR3 amino acids: CASSLNAGRVGKTQYF. The CDR3 DNA sequence: TGTGCCAGCAGTTTAAACGCTGGCAGGGTGGGGAAGACCCAGTACTTC.

The DNA of the CDR3 is TGTGCCAGTACCCCCGGGTCCTCGAGCGGCTACACCTTC. It translates to CASTPGSSSGYTF. The rearrangement links TRBV19 to TRBJ1-2; D unclear. The V end was cut by 7 bases, the J end by 8 bases, with 17 bases between. CDR3 size: 13 residues. Germline CDR1 LNHDA, CDR2 SQIVND (reference sequence).

The genes are TRBV20-1 and TRBJ1-2; D is unclear. V was trimmed by 6 bases and J by 3 bases, leaving 17 bases between them. CDR1 is DFQATT and CDR2 is SNEGSKA in the germline V gene (reference sequence). This CDR3 has 14 residues. This CDR3 reads CSARIVATDYGYTF. CDR3 DNA: TGCAGTGCCCGAATCGTAGCGACGGACTATGGCTACACCTTC.

This clonotype has a handful of counts. V and J are TRBV11-2 and TRBJ1-2; D may be TRBD1 (6 bases). V lost 3 bases and J lost 2, with 16 bases in between. Germline CDR1 and CDR2: SGHAT and FQNNGV. The CDR3 loop spans 16 amino acids. CDR3 sequence: CASSFQTGQINYGYTF. The CDR3, as DNA: TGTGCCAGCAGCTTCCAAACCGGACAGATCAACTATGGCTACACCTTC.

This clonotype was recorded many times. The V gene is TRBV27, the J gene TRBJ1-4, with 9 bases matching TRBD1. With V trimmed by 3 bases and J by 5 bases, 1 base remained unmatched. The germline V gene encodes CDR1 MNHEY and CDR2 SMNVEV (reference sequence). There are 14 residues in the CDR3. The CDR3 DNA sequence: TGTGCCAGCAGTTTCGACAGGGGGAATGAAAAACTGTTTTTT. It codes for CASSFDRGNEKLFF.

In this sample, this clonotype turned up a few times. J is TRBJ1-5 and V is TRBV3-1; tentatively, D is TRBD1 (5 bases). CDR3 length equals 14 residues. V lost 2 bases to trimming and J lost 6 bases, with 11 bases between them. In germline, CDR1 is LGHDT, CDR2 YNNKEL (reference sequence). Written as DNA, the CDR3 is TGTGCCAGCAGCCAAATTTCAAGGGGTCAGCCCCAGCATTTT. Translated: CASSQISRGQPQHF.

This clonotype was seen many times. The chain is built from TRBV20-1 and TRBJ2-3; 11 nucleotides match TRBD2. The ends lost 5 bases at V and 7 bases at J; junction bases unmatched: 11. CDR1 DFQATT and CDR2 SNEGSKA come from the germline V gene (reference sequence). The CDR3 is made up of 15 amino acids. The CDR3 protein is CSAPRLAGRGNTQYF. The CDR3 DNA follows: TGCAGTGCTCCTCGACTAGCGGGAAGAGGTAATACGCAGTATTTT.